The 30 T cell receptor beta chains below all came from one sample that was sequenced in a study of T cell responses to AZD1222 COVID-19 vaccine. Here immunoSEQ multiplex PCR was the method, and the copy in TCRdb shows in-frame clones only, minus some. The sample lists tens of thousands of clones, roughly 85% occurring once. The sequencing here drew on peripheral blood, taken 28 days after the second AZD1222 dose. The receptors here all came from an adult who received the AZD1222 COVID-19 vaccine.

The rearrangement uses TRBV4-1 and TRBJ2-1; TRBD1 agrees at 8 bases. The CDR3 contains 18 residues. In germline, CDR1 is MGHRA, CDR2 YSYEKL. Unmatched junction bases numbered 11, after V lost 4 bases and J lost 0 bases. The CDR3 sequence is CASSPIDRGYSSYNEQFF. The DNA of the CDR3 is TGCGCCAGCAGCCCAATCGACAGGGGCTACTCCTCCTACAATGAGCAGTTCTTC.

The rearrangement uses TRBV28 and TRBJ1-5; 10 bases match TRBD1. The length of the CDR3 is 15 residues. Germline CDR1 MDHEN, CDR2 SYDVKM. The V and J ends lost 5 bases and 3 bases, in that order; junction bases with no gene match: 4. The CDR3 protein is CASSEGQGVNQPQHF. The CDR3, as DNA: TGTGCCAGCAGTGAAGGACAGGGGGTCAATCAGCCCCAGCATTTT.

J is TRBJ1-5 and V is TRBV19, with 9 nucleotides matching TRBD1. Germline CDR1 LNHDA, CDR2 SQIVND (reference sequence). This CDR3 has 17 residues. V trimming: 3 bases; J trimming: 0 bases; junction bases outside the gene matches: 6. This CDR3 reads CASSIYRGRGSNQPQHF. The DNA for the CDR3 is TGTGCCAGTAGTATTTACAGGGGGCGCGGTAGCAATCAGCCCCAGCATTTT.

The chain couples TRBV7-9 to TRBJ2-3; TRBD2 aligns across 14 bases. Trimming took 5 bases from V and 2 from J; bases not matched to a gene: 3. CDR1 is SEHNR, CDR2 FQNEAQ, per germline (reference sequence). The CDR3 runs to 16 residues. Written as DNA, the CDR3 is TGTGCCAGCAGCCGGACTAGCGGGGGGTCCACAGATACGCAGTATTTT. This gives the protein CASSRTSGGSTDTQYF.

The chain carries TRBV10-1 and TRBJ2-7; TRBD1 matches 7 bases. V shed 9 bases and J 6 bases; nucleotides not matched to a gene: 17. The CDR3 length is 15 residues. The germline gives CDR1 WNHNN, CDR2 SYGVQD (reference sequence). CDR3 residues: CARKNVETGIGEQYF. The DNA of the CDR3 is TGCGCCAGGAAGAACGTTGAGACAGGGATAGGCGAGCAGTACTTC.

The V and J genes are TRBV4-2 and TRBJ2-1; 9 bases map to TRBD2. Germline V CDR1 and CDR2: LGHNA, YNFKEQ. The CDR3 extends over 17 amino acids. V trimming: 1 base; J trimming: 3 bases; junction bases outside the gene matches: 7. The CDR3 is CASSQGPAGGDYNEQFF. The DNA of the CDR3 is TGTGCCAGCAGCCAAGGTCCTGCGGGGGGGGACTACAATGAGCAGTTCTTC.

This clone was detected once. This same CDR3 is encoded by further DNA sequences in the sample. In DNA, the CDR3 is TGTGCCAGCAGTGAAGACAGTAGCTACGAGCAGTACTTC. Encoded protein: CASSEDSSYEQYF. V usage is TRBV2 and J usage is TRBJ2-7; D gene ambiguous. This CDR3 is 13 amino acids long. The germline gives CDR1 SNHLY, CDR2 FYNNEI. Deletions cut 1 base from V and 3 bases from J, with 7 bases between.

V and J are TRBV5-6 and TRBJ2-1; no firm D call. CDR3 length equals 13 residues. V lost 1 base, J lost 8 bases, and 10 bases lay in between. From germline, CDR1 is SGHDT and CDR2 YYEEEE. The CDR3 reads CASSLYNSHEQFF. Here the CDR3 DNA reads TGTGCCAGCAGCTTGTATAATAGCCATGAGCAGTTCTTC.

This clone was detected a few times. Relative to the germline gene, one junction end is altered; a read error may explain this. The chain links TRBV20-1 to TRBJ1-1; D remains ambiguous. The CDR3 has 8 amino acids. CDR1 is DFQATT, CDR2 SNEGSKA, per germline (reference sequence). CDR3 amino acids: CSDKWHDF. The CDR3 bases are TGCAGTGATAAGTGGCATGATTTT.

The V and J genes are TRBV10-2 and TRBJ2-2; possible D gene TRBD2, 6 bases. The V end was cut by 5 bases, the J end by 3 bases, with 16 bases between. The length of the CDR3 is 16 residues. Germline lookup yields CDR1 WSHSY and CDR2 SAAADI. The CDR3 sequence is CASSLGAPGDTGELFF. The DNA for the CDR3 is TGCGCCAGCAGTTTAGGGGCCCCGGGAGACACCGGGGAGCTGTTTTTT.

CDR3 in DNA: TGTGCCAGCAATGCACCTCCCGGGGAGCAGTACTTC. Its translation is CASNAPPGEQYF. The chain recombines TRBV6-5 with TRBJ2-7; D unresolved. The CDR3 totals 12 residues. V was cut by 7 bases and J by 7 bases, with 14 bases left in between. The V gene's germline CDR1 is MNHEY and CDR2 SVGAGI.

This clone was recorded once. The rearrangement links TRBV11-2 to TRBJ2-7, with D perhaps TRBD1 (5 bases). Deletions cut 0 bases from V and 0 bases from J, with 9 bases between. This CDR3 is built from 15 residues. CDR1 is SGHAT, CDR2 FQNNGV, per germline. The CDR3 region is CASSLDAGHSYEQYF. CDR3 coding DNA: TGTGCCAGCAGCTTAGATGCCGGACACTCCTACGAGCAGTACTTC.

The V and J genes are TRBV5-6 and TRBJ1-5; D is possibly TRBD1 (5 bases). The CDR3 runs to 14 residues. Trimming removed 2 bases at V and 6 bases at J, with 12 bases between. Germline CDR1 and CDR2: SGHDT and YYEEEE. CDR3 in DNA: TGTGCCAGCAGCTTATCAGGGATCCGTCAGCCCCAGCATTTT. Translation: CASSLSGIRQPQHF. Full variable domain (outside the CDR3, taken from reference TRBV5-6 and TRBJ1-5): DAGVTQSPTHLIKTRGQQVTLRCSPKSGHDTVSWYQQALGQGPQFIFQYYEEEERQRGNFPDRFSGHQFPNYSSELNVNALLLGDSALYLCASSLSGIRQPQHFGDGTRLSIL.

The chain joins TRBV15 to TRBJ1-3; unclear D gene. This CDR3 is built from 16 residues. The germline V gene encodes CDR1 LNHNV and CDR2 YYDKDF (reference sequence). V was clipped by 0 bases and J by 0 bases, with 9 bases between them. The CDR3 region is CATSRDWVSSGNTIYF. CDR3 nucleotide sequence: TGTGCCACCAGCAGAGATTGGGTTAGCTCTGGAAACACCATATATTTT.

The J gene is TRBJ2-6, the V gene TRBV3-1 (or the pseudogene TRBV3-2); D is unclear. The CDR3 runs to 15 residues. Germline CDR1 LGHDT, CDR2 YNNKEL (reference sequence). Trimming pared 0 bases from V and 2 bases from J, leaving 5 bases between. CDR3 DNA sequence: TGTGCCAGCAGCCAAGATGTCACTGGGGCCAACGTCCTGACTTTC. Its translation is CASSQDVTGANVLTF.

The CDR3 DNA reads as TGTGCCAGCAGCTTAGAGCCCAGGGATCGCTGGGCGTCCACTAATGAAAAACTGTTTTTT. Translated: CASSLEPRDRWASTNEKLFF. The chain carries TRBV11-3 and TRBJ1-4; weak D call: TRBD1 (5 bases). The V end was cut by 0 bases, the J end by 2 bases, with 22 bases between. This CDR3 comprises 20 residues. Germline V CDR1 and CDR2: SGHNT, YENEEA.

The V gene is TRBV30, the J gene TRBJ2-3, with 9 bases that match TRBD2. The CDR3 has 16 amino acids. From germline, CDR1 is GTSNPN and CDR2 SVGIG (reference sequence). V lost 1 base and J lost 2; bases outside the gene matches: 7. CDR3 DNA: TGTGCCTGGAGTGGTGAAGCGGGGGGCCACACAGATACGCAGTATTTT. It codes for CAWSGEAGGHTDTQYF.

DNA for the CDR3: TGTGCCAGCAGAGCAGGGATGGATCAGCCCCAGCATTTT. This encodes CASRAGMDQPQHF. This chain connects TRBV2 to TRBJ1-5; D is perhaps TRBD1 (5 bases). The V end was cut by 6 bases, the J end by 5 bases, with 11 bases between. CDR3 length equals 13 residues. CDR1 and CDR2 from the germline V gene are SNHLY and FYNNEI.

The chain carries TRBV19 and TRBJ1-5; a possible D gene is TRBD1 (6 bases). The V end lost 8 bases, the J end lost 4 bases, and 15 bases lay between the germline ends. The CDR3 covers 14 residues. CDR1 and CDR2 (germline): LNHDA, SQIVND (reference sequence). CDR3 in amino acids: CASRLRQDNQPQHF. CDR3 bases: TGTGCCAGTCGCCTTAGACAGGATAATCAGCCCCAGCATTTT.

The rearrangement uses TRBV5-6 and TRBJ1-2, with 9 bases that match TRBD1. V was clipped by 4 bases and J by 4 bases; unmatched bases: 5. The CDR3 consists of 14 residues. Germline CDR1 and CDR2: SGHDT and YYEEEE. The CDR3 reads CASSHRGLSYGYTF. The CDR3 DNA reads TGTGCCAGCAGCCACAGGGGGCTAAGCTATGGCTACACCTTC. Filled out from reference TRBV5-6 and TRBJ1-2, the complete variable domain reads DAGVTQSPTHLIKTRGQQVTLRCSPKSGHDTVSWYQQALGQGPQFIFQYYEEEERQRGNFPDRFSGHQFPNYSSELNVNALLLGDSALYLCASSHRGLSYGYTFGSGTRLTVV.

The chain employs TRBV7-9 and TRBJ2-3; 7 bases line up with TRBD2. From germline, CDR1 is SEHNR and CDR2 FQNEAQ (reference sequence). This CDR3 spans 17 amino acids. V lost 0 bases and J lost 1; bases outside the gene matches: 7. CDR3 amino acids: CASSLAARTRGTDTQYF. CDR3 sequence (DNA): TGTGCCAGCAGCTTAGCCGCCAGGACTAGGGGCACAGATACGCAGTATTTT.

The V and J genes are TRBV12-3 or TRBV12-4 and TRBJ1-3; the D is unclear. The CDR3 runs to 13 residues. The V end lost 8 bases, the J end lost 0 bases, and 8 bases lay between the germline ends. The CDR3 DNA follows: TGTGCCAGCTCCTGGAACTCTGGAAACACCATATATTTT. This translates into CASSWNSGNTIYF.

V and J are TRBV27 and TRBJ2-2, with 7 nucleotides matching TRBD2. Unmatched junction bases numbered 6, after V lost 4 bases and J lost 1 base. This CDR3 is built from 16 residues. Germline assignment: CDR1 MNHEY and CDR2 SMNVEV (reference sequence). CDR3 loop: CASSSTSALNTGELFF. CDR3 nucleotide sequence: TGTGCCAGCAGTTCAACTAGCGCGCTGAACACCGGGGAGCTGTTTTTT.

This clone was picked up a small number of times. The chain combines TRBV19 with TRBJ2-3; 7 bases align to TRBD2. The CDR3 spans 15 residues. V shed 9 bases and J 2 bases; nucleotides not matched to a gene: 11. The germline CDR1 and CDR2 sequences are LNHDA and SQIVND (reference sequence). As DNA, the CDR3 is TGTGCCAGCACCCCTTGGGGGGGTACCACAGATACGCAGTATTTT. Its protein is CASTPWGGTTDTQYF.

This chain connects TRBV7-9 to TRBJ1-6; D uncertain. Germline loops: CDR1 SEHNR, CDR2 FQNEAQ (reference sequence). The CDR3 spans 14 residues. The V gene lost 1 base and the J gene lost 10 bases, with 11 bases spanning the gap. In DNA, the CDR3 is TGTGCCAGCAGCTTAGGGCTGGCGGAATCACCCCTCCACTTT. This translates into CASSLGLAESPLHF.

This chain connects TRBV5-4 to TRBJ1-1; 11 bases map to TRBD1. Germline-derived CDR1 and CDR2 are SGHNT and YYREEE (reference sequence). V gave up 4 bases and J gave up 5 bases; unmatched junction bases: 4. The CDR3 runs to 14 residues. CDR3 amino acids: CASSRDRGRTEAFF. Written as DNA, the CDR3 is TGTGCCAGCAGCCGGGACAGGGGGAGGACTGAAGCTTTCTTT.

The rearrangement uses TRBV2 and TRBJ2-2; 7 positions agree with TRBD1. Germline V gene sequence: CDR1 SNHLY, CDR2 FYNNEI. The CDR3 loop spans 18 amino acids. V was pared by 2 bases and J by 2 bases, with 11 bases of the junction left unmatched. CDR3 sequence (DNA): TGTGCCAGCAGTGAATGGAAAGGGGGCAATATTAACACCGGGGAGCTGTTTTTT. As protein: CASSEWKGGNINTGELFF.

The V and J genes are TRBV6-1 and TRBJ2-1; 9 nucleotides align to TRBD2. Germline lookup yields CDR1 MNHNS and CDR2 SASEGT. V shed 4 bases and J 9 bases; nucleotides not matched to a gene: 13. The CDR3 sequence is 16 residues long. CDR3 sequence: CASSAYPPRGGIEQFF. The CDR3 nucleotides are TGTGCCAGCAGTGCGTACCCCCCGCGGGGGGGCATTGAGCAGTTCTTC.

In its sample, this clone was seen a few times. The chain links TRBV28 to TRBJ1-6; unclear D gene. Trimming took off 6 bases at V and 10 bases at J, with 13 bases between the two ends. The CDR3 extends over 13 amino acids. Germline CDR1 is MDHEN and CDR2 is SYDVKM. CDR3 DNA sequence: TGTGCCAGCAGCCAAGATGCTCTCTCACCCCTCCACTTT. It yields the protein CASSQDALSPLHF.

The CDR3 spells CASSLQGEGYNSPLHF. Here the CDR3 DNA reads TGTGCCAGCAGCCTTCAAGGGGAGGGGTATAATTCACCCCTCCACTTT. V gene TRBV7-2 combines with J gene TRBJ1-6; the D gene is possibly TRBD1 (5 bases). Germline V gene data show CDR1 as SGHTA and CDR2 as FQGNSA. CDR3 length: 16 residues. The V and J ends lost 5 bases and 4 bases respectively, with 15 bases between them.